This T cell receptor beta chain is from a study of blood T cells in healthy people across ages. All donors came from Russia, were Caucasian and healthy, and spanned ages about 6 to 100. A second PCR, run for roughly 7 to 11 cycles, used a sample-barcoded 5' primer plus a J-beta primer mix. TCRdb independently ran MiXCR on the 5' RACE reads; one entry per CDR3 protein. Found here are about 1.5 million distinct CDR3 sequences, 35% to 45% of them singletons; the top ten hold more than 4%. Germline V CDR1 and CDR2: SQVTM, ANQGSEA. The CDR3 covers 15 residues. V lost 6 bases, J lost 7 bases, and 10 bases stayed unmatched.

This chain links TRBV29-1 with TRBJ2-1; TRBD2 matches at 12 bases. The sequence was obtained from a woman between 18 and 29 years old in good health. Specimen: blood. CDR3 DNA sequence: TGCAGCGTCGAACCTAGCGGGGGGGCCAAGAATGAGCAGTTCTTC. Its protein product is CSVEPSGGAKNEQFF.